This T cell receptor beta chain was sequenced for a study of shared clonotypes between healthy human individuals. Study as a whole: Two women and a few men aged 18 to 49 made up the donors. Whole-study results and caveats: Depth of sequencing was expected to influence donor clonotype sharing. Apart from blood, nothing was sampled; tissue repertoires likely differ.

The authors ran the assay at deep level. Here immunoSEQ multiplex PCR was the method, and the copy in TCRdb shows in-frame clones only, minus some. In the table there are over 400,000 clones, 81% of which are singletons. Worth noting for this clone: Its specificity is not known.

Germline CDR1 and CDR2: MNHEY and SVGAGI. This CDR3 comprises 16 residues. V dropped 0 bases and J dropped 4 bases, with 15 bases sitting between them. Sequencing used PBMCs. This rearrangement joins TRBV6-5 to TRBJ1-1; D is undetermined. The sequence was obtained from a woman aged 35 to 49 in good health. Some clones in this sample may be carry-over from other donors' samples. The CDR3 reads CASSYSNVGLVTEAFF. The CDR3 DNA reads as TGTGCCAGCAGTTACTCGAACGTTGGGTTAGTCACTGAAGCTTTCTTT.